The following is a TCR beta chain sequence with its context. This record belongs to a study of OX40 agonist ivuxolimab in advanced cancers. Losses at the gene ends were 2 bases for V and 3 bases for J; bases not matched to a gene: 6. Per germline, CDR1 MNHEY and CDR2 SVGAGI. The CDR3 has 16 amino acids. Sequenced by immunoSEQ multiplex PCR; TCRdb stores in-frame clones only, minus some. The sample lists about 47,000 clones, around 88% occurring once. This specimen consisted of CD4+ or CD8+ T cells sorted from blood, obtained in a trial of the OX40 agonist ivuxolimab. The receptor was isolated from an adult with an advanced solid tumor such as melanoma, head and neck, liver or kidney cancer. The chain has TRBV6-5 and TRBJ2-2; 7 bases line up with TRBD1. The chain's CDR3 is CASSYLDRRDTGELFF. The CDR3 nucleotides read TGTGCCAGCAGTTACCTGGACAGGCGCGACACCGGGGAGCTGTTTTTT.